These 5 T cell receptor beta chains came from one sample sequenced in a study of technical replicates of blood from several donors. Generated by immunoSEQ multiplex PCR, the TCRdb table keeps only in-frame clones and is missing some. The profile shows some 11,000 clones, around 92% of them singletons. Sequencing was performed on PBMCs. The receptors shown here come from a human donor in good health.

In DNA, the CDR3 is TGTGCCAGCAGTTATCGTAGGGACAGGGAGGGAGAGACCCAGTACTTC. As protein: CASSYRRDREGETQYF. The rearrangement joins TRBV7-9 to TRBJ2-5; 9 bases line up with TRBD1. V lost 6 bases, J lost 4 bases, and 12 bases stayed unmatched. This CDR3 has 16 residues. The germline V gene encodes CDR1 SEHNR and CDR2 FQNEAQ (reference sequence). Based on the CDR3 plus reference TRBV7-9 and TRBJ2-5, the full variable domain is DTGVSQNPRHKITKRGQNVTFRCDPISEHNRLYWYRQTLGQGPEFLTYFQNEAQLEKSRLLSDRFSAERPKGSFSTLEIQRTEQGDSAMYLCASSYRRDREGETQYFGPGTRLLVL.

The J gene is TRBJ2-3, the V gene TRBV29-1, with TRBD2 matching 8 bases. Germline values: CDR1 SQVTM, CDR2 ANQGSEA. The CDR3 is made up of 11 amino acids. Trimming removed 4 bases from V and 10 bases from J; junction bases left unmatched: 4. The CDR3 sequence is CSVVAGSAQYF. The CDR3 DNA follows: TGCAGCGTTGTAGCGGGATCAGCGCAGTATTTT.

The V and J genes are TRBV7-9 and TRBJ1-1; TRBD1 agrees at 7 bases. Germline CDR1 SEHNR, CDR2 FQNEAQ (reference sequence). The CDR3 runs to 14 residues. J lost 8 bases, V lost 0 bases, and 6 bases had no gene match. The CDR3 coding sequence is TGTGCCAGCAGCTTAGCGCAAGTACAGGGGGAAGCTTTCTTT. Translating it yields CASSLAQVQGEAFF.

The V and J genes are TRBV7-9 and TRBJ2-7, with 7 bases matching TRBD2. The length of the CDR3 is 15 residues. The ends lost 1 base at V and 5 bases at J; junction bases unmatched: 8. Germline lookup yields CDR1 SEHNR and CDR2 FQNEAQ (reference sequence). The CDR3 loop reads CASSLGGGSGHEQYF. CDR3 coding DNA: TGTGCCAGCAGCTTAGGGGGGGGGTCCGGCCACGAGCAGTACTTC.

The chain has TRBV5-6 and TRBJ2-5; no clear D gene. With 2 bases removed from V and 5 bases from J, the gap between germline ends came to 10 bases. Germline V CDR1 and CDR2: SGHDT, YYEEEE. The CDR3 has 13 amino acids. CDR3 residues: CASSFSYGETQYF. CDR3 coding DNA: TGTGCCAGCAGCTTTAGTTACGGGGAGACCCAGTACTTC. Full variable domain (rest looked up from reference TRBV5-6 and TRBJ2-5): DAGVTQSPTHLIKTRGQQVTLRCSPKSGHDTVSWYQQALGQGPQFIFQYYEEEERQRGNFPDRFSGHQFPNYSSELNVNALLLGDSALYLCASSFSYGETQYFGPGTRLLVL.